What follows are 28 T cell receptor beta chains derived from one specimen sequenced in a study of cytomegalovirus exposure and HLA in healthy donors. The PCR ran on 60 Vbeta and 13 Jbeta primers. The data were produced by immunoSEQ multiplex PCR, yet TCRdb's version contains in-frame clones alone and is incomplete. The repertoire holds 100,000 to 120,000 clones, with roughly 86% as singletons. The specimen sequenced was PBMCs. All receptors come from a man aged 35-49 years in good health and CMV-seronegative.

This rearrangement joins TRBV6-5 to TRBJ2-7, with 7 positions matching TRBD1. This CDR3 is 14 amino acids long. V lost 6 bases and J lost 4; bases outside the gene matches: 9. Germline values: CDR1 MNHEY, CDR2 SVGAGI. The CDR3 sequence: CASRNRDSLYEQYF. The CDR3, as DNA: TGTGCCAGCAGGAACCGGGACAGCCTATACGAGCAGTACTTC.

V is TRBV5-1 and J is TRBJ1-5; D might be TRBD1 (6 bases). CDR1 is SGHRS and CDR2 is YFSETQ in the germline V gene. CDR3 size: 13 residues. Trimming took 4 bases from V and 8 from J, leaving 13 bases between them. The CDR3 DNA reads as TGCGCCAGCAGCCCAAGGGGGAGGGAGCCCCAGCATTTT. Residues: CASSPRGREPQHF. Filled out from reference TRBV5-1 and TRBJ1-5, the complete variable domain reads KAGVTQTPRYLIKTRGQQVTLSCSPISGHRSVSWYQQTPGQGLQFLFEYFSETQRNKGNFPGRFSGRQFSNSRSEMNVSTLELGDSALYLCASSPRGREPQHFGDGTRLSIL.

This clone was counted only a few times. V usage is TRBV6-6 and J usage is TRBJ2-3; D remains unclear. Germline lookup yields CDR1 MNHNY and CDR2 SVGAGI (reference sequence). V was shortened by 5 bases and J by 5 bases, with 8 bases between the two germline ends. The CDR3 runs to 12 residues. CDR3 sequence (DNA): TGTGCCAGCAGTCCGGTAGTAGATACGCAGTATTTT. The encoded protein is CASSPVVDTQYF.

CDR3: CASSQKTGSGANVLTF. The CDR3 DNA follows: TGTGCCAGCAGCCAAAAGACAGGGTCTGGGGCCAACGTCCTGACTTTC. The chain combines TRBV5-4 with TRBJ2-6; 7 bases map to TRBD1. This CDR3 comprises 16 residues. Trimming cost V 4 bases and J 1 base; bases outside gene matches: 5. Germline CDR1 SGHNT, CDR2 YYREEE (reference sequence).

The chain is built from TRBV5-4 and TRBJ2-5; D is perhaps TRBD2 (6 bases). Germline CDR1 and CDR2: SGHNT and YYREEE (reference sequence). The CDR3 has 17 amino acids. The germline V and J ends were trimmed by 0 bases and 5 bases, with 20 bases remaining between them. DNA of the CDR3: TGTGCCAGCAGCTTGGTAGCGGTAGGGGCCTCTCGGGAGACCCAGTACTTC. This sequence encodes CASSLVAVGASRETQYF. The full variable domain, its missing parts supplied by reference TRBV5-4 and TRBJ2-5, is ETGVTQSPTHLIKTRGQQVTLRCSSQSGHNTVSWYQQALGQGPQFIFQYYREEENGRGNFPPRFSGLQFPNYSSELNVNALELDDSALYLCASSLVAVGASRETQYFGPGTRLLVL.

This clone was seen a single time. The chain couples TRBV19 to TRBJ2-7; no firm D call. The CDR3 loop spans 14 amino acids. Trimming stripped 3 bases from V and 5 bases from J, with 14 bases between. Germline CDR1 is LNHDA and CDR2 is SQIVND (reference sequence). The CDR3 loop is CASSIRTTSHEQYF. The CDR3, as DNA: TGTGCCAGTAGTATCCGTACGACAAGCCACGAGCAGTACTTC.

The rearrangement joins TRBV11-2 to TRBJ2-7; perhaps TRBD1 as D (5 bases). Germline loops: CDR1 SGHAT, CDR2 FQNNGV. This CDR3 has 14 amino acids. V was trimmed by 1 base and J by 4 bases, leaving 11 bases between them. The CDR3: CASSLVVAGYEQYF. Written as DNA, the CDR3 is TGTGCCAGCAGCTTAGTGGTGGCAGGGTACGAGCAGTACTTC.

This clone has just one count. DNA for the CDR3: TGTGCCAGCAGTGAATCGGGGGTCGTCACTGAAGCTTTCTTT. Translation gives CASSESGVVTEAFF. The chain carries TRBV25-1 and TRBJ1-1; D might be TRBD1 (5 bases). CDR1 and CDR2 from the germline V gene are MGHDK and SYGVNS. The CDR3 spans 14 residues. V lost 1 base to trimming and J lost 4 bases, with 10 bases between them.

The rearrangement uses TRBV4-1 and TRBJ1-6; 9 bases line up with TRBD1. V trimming: 1 base; J trimming: 7 bases; junction bases outside the gene matches: 11. CDR1 is MGHRA and CDR2 is YSYEKL in the germline V gene. There are 18 residues in the CDR3. The CDR3 loop is CASSQGGAPTGGNSPLHF. In DNA form, the CDR3 reads TGCGCCAGCAGCCAAGGGGGGGCCCCGACAGGGGGGAATTCACCCCTCCACTTT.

The rearrangement links TRBV28 to TRBJ2-7; 9 nucleotides align to TRBD2. With V trimmed by 4 bases and J by 2 bases, 3 bases remained unmatched. The CDR3 length is 14 residues. CDR1 MDHEN and CDR2 SYDVKM come from the germline V gene. CDR3 in DNA: TGTGCCAGCAGTTCAACTAGCGGGCCCTACGAGCAGTACTTC. Translation: CASSSTSGPYEQYF.

The J gene is TRBJ1-5, the V gene TRBV19; 7 bases line up with TRBD1. Germline CDR1 and CDR2: LNHDA and SQIVND (reference sequence). Unmatched junction bases numbered 8, after V lost 5 bases and J lost 4 bases. The CDR3 totals 15 residues. Here the CDR3 DNA reads TGTGCCAGTAGTGACCAGCAGGGGGATAATCAGCCCCAGCATTTT. Translating it yields CASSDQQGDNQPQHF.

The J gene is TRBJ1-1, the V gene TRBV6-4; 9 bases agree with TRBD1. Germline V lookup: CDR1 MRHNA, CDR2 SNTAGT. Trimming removed 5 bases from V and 4 bases from J; junction bases left unmatched: 2. This CDR3 comprises 13 residues. CDR3 residues: CASSQDRGTEAFF. The CDR3 DNA follows: TGTGCCAGCAGTCAGGACAGGGGCACTGAAGCTTTCTTT.

The chain links TRBV29-1 to TRBJ2-1; possible D gene TRBD2, 5 bases. Between the trimmed V and J ends, which lost 6 bases and 4 bases, there was a span of 13 bases. This CDR3 is built from 13 residues. Germline-derived CDR1 and CDR2 are SQVTM and ANQGSEA. CDR3 amino acids: CSVATGTYNEQFF. In DNA form, the CDR3 reads TGCAGCGTAGCGACGGGAACATACAATGAGCAGTTCTTC.

This clone was seen only once. This chain uses TRBV5-1 with TRBJ2-6; TRBD1 matches 7 bases. Germline V lookup: CDR1 SGHRS, CDR2 YFSETQ. Unmatched junction bases numbered 12, after V lost 2 bases and J lost 4 bases. The CDR3 is made up of 18 amino acids. The CDR3 nucleotides are TGCGCCAGCAGCTTCGGACAGGTCTTAAGATCCGGGGCCAACGTCCTGACTTTC. Its translation: CASSFGQVLRSGANVLTF.

This rearrangement joins TRBV5-8 to TRBJ2-4; 8 bases line up with TRBD1. V trimming: 6 bases; J trimming: 1 base; junction bases outside the gene matches: 21. The CDR3 has 20 amino acids. CDR1 is SGHTS, CDR2 YDEGEE, per germline. The CDR3 nucleotides are TGTGCCAGCAACCCCTCTTGGGCAGGGGGCTGGGTTTTGGCCAAAAACATTCAGTACTTC. This encodes CASNPSWAGGWVLAKNIQYF.

The chain combines TRBV5-1 with TRBJ2-7; D is perhaps TRBD2 (6 bases). CDR3 length: 15 amino acids. Germline values: CDR1 SGHRS, CDR2 YFSETQ. V shed 5 bases and J shed 5 bases, with 20 bases lying between them. In nucleotides, the CDR3 is TGCGCCAGCAGGGAGGCGGGACTCGAAACTAACGAGCAGTACTTC. Translating it yields CASREAGLETNEQYF. The entire variable domain, with the rest obtained from reference TRBV5-1 and TRBJ2-7, is as follows: KAGVTQTPRYLIKTRGQQVTLSCSPISGHRSVSWYQQTPGQGLQFLFEYFSETQRNKGNFPGRFSGRQFSNSRSEMNVSTLELGDSALYLCASREAGLETNEQYFGPGTRLTVT.

The CDR3 DNA reads TGTGCCAGCAGTGCCCTAGCGGGGGTTGGGTATCTTGCCGGGGAGCTGTTTTTT. Residues: CASSALAGVGYLAGELFF. The chain has TRBV2 and TRBJ2-2; 10 bases fit TRBD2. V was pared by 4 bases and J by 6 bases, with 14 bases of the junction left unmatched. This CDR3 has 18 residues. Germline V gene lookup returns CDR1 SNHLY and CDR2 FYNNEI.

Points on this clone: The sample holds other DNA sequences that translate to the same CDR3. The chain carries TRBV5-1 and TRBJ1-5; a possible D gene is TRBD1 (5 bases). CDR1 and CDR2 (germline): SGHRS, YFSETQ. The germline V and J ends were trimmed by 0 bases and 4 bases, with 8 bases remaining between them. The CDR3 length is 14 residues. CDR3 residues: CASSLEGPNQPQHF. CDR3 in DNA: TGCGCCAGCAGCTTGGAGGGGCCAAATCAGCCCCAGCATTTT.

V is TRBV29-1 and J is TRBJ2-3; D perhaps matches TRBD1 (7 bases). V was cut by 5 bases and J by 4 bases, with 10 bases left in between. The germline CDR1 and CDR2 sequences are SQVTM and ANQGSEA. This CDR3 has 12 residues. CDR3 sequence: CSVLRGADTQYF. For the CDR3, the DNA is TGCAGCGTTCTCAGGGGGGCAGATACGCAGTATTTT.

As concerns this clone: One end of the junction does not line up with germline, which may come from a read error. The V call is TRBV6-1, the J call TRBJ1-1, with 9 bases that match TRBD1. This CDR3 is 14 amino acids long. The germline gives CDR1 MNHNS, CDR2 SASEGT. The CDR3 loop is CASGQQGAWTEALF. The CDR3, as DNA: TGTGCCAGCGGCCAACAGGGGGCTTGGACTGAAGCTCTCTTT.

The chain is built from TRBV27 and TRBJ2-2; D not certain. V lost 3 bases to trimming and J lost 1 base, with 6 bases between them. The CDR3 sequence is 14 residues long. Germline assignment: CDR1 MNHEY and CDR2 SMNVEV (reference sequence). The CDR3 nucleotides read TGTGCCAGCAGTTTCACCGGGAACACCGGGGAGCTGTTTTTT. Translated: CASSFTGNTGELFF.

J is TRBJ1-1 and V is TRBV5-1, with TRBD1 matching 9 bases. J was trimmed by 2 bases and V by 5 bases; bases with no gene match: 7. The germline V gene has CDR1 SGHRS and CDR2 YFSETQ. CDR3 length: 15 amino acids. The CDR3, as DNA: TGCGCCAGCAGGGACGGGACAGGGTTAAACACTGAAGCTTTCTTT. Translating gives CASRDGTGLNTEAFF.

V usage is TRBV30 and J usage is TRBJ1-3; D ambiguous. Germline V lookup: CDR1 GTSNPN, CDR2 SVGIG (reference sequence). Trimming stripped 7 bases from V and 0 bases from J, with 19 bases between. The CDR3 consists of 16 residues. As DNA, the CDR3 is TGTGCCTCCACCCCCTACAGTGAGAGCTCTGGAAACACCATATATTTT. Encoded protein: CASTPYSESSGNTIYF.

CDR3 in amino acids: CASGGTSGVLIGTQYF. The CDR3 DNA is TGTGCCAGCGGAGGGACTAGCGGGGTATTGATAGGGACCCAGTACTTC. The genes are TRBV2 and TRBJ2-5; 13 bases align to TRBD2. The germline CDR1 and CDR2 sequences are SNHLY and FYNNEI. V shed 8 bases, J shed 7 bases, and the junction held 13 bases outside the gene matches. There are 16 residues in the CDR3.

The chain couples TRBV11-3 to TRBJ2-7, with 8 bases fitting TRBD2. J was trimmed by 2 bases and V by 0 bases; bases with no gene match: 0. Germline V gene data show CDR1 as SGHNT and CDR2 as YENEEA. CDR3 size: 14 residues. The CDR3 nucleotides are TGTGCCAGCAGCTTAGACGGGGGGGCCTACGAGCAGTACTTC. It translates to CASSLDGGAYEQYF. Complete variable domain (other parts from reference TRBV11-3 and TRBJ2-7): EAGVVQSPRYKIIEKKQPVAFWCNPISGHNTLYWYLQNLGQGPELLIRYENEEAVDDSQLPKDRFSAERLKGVDSTLKIQPAELGDSAVYLCASSLDGGAYEQYFGPGTRLTVT.

The chain uses TRBV5-1 and TRBJ2-7; maybe TRBD1 (5 bases). The V gene's germline CDR1 is SGHRS and CDR2 YFSETQ. V was cut by 0 bases and J by 5 bases, with 15 bases left in between. The CDR3 is 15 amino acids. The CDR3: CASSLGIGALNEQYF. DNA for the CDR3: TGCGCCAGCAGCTTGGGAATAGGGGCTCTGAACGAGCAGTACTTC.

As regards this clone: Other DNA sequences in the same sample also yield this CDR3. The V and J genes are TRBV28 and TRBJ2-7; TRBD1 matches 9 bases. The ends lost 0 bases at V and 0 bases at J; junction bases unmatched: 0. The CDR3 is 15 residues long. The germline gives CDR1 MDHEN, CDR2 SYDVKM. The CDR3 sequence is CASSLWGQGSYEQYF. The CDR3 DNA is TGTGCCAGCAGTTTATGGGGACAGGGCTCCTACGAGCAGTACTTC.

The chain joins TRBV6-5 to TRBJ1-1; the D gene is possibly TRBD1 (6 bases). Germline V lookup: CDR1 MNHEY, CDR2 SVGAGI. V was trimmed by 3 bases and J by 4 bases, leaving 18 bases between them. The CDR3 contains 16 residues. This CDR3 is CASSYRTARGGTEAFF. For the CDR3, the DNA is TGTGCCAGCAGTTATCGGACAGCCAGGGGTGGCACTGAAGCTTTCTTT.